The 17 T cell receptor beta chains presented below share a single source sample, sequenced in a study of a mutant IDH1 vaccine in newly diagnosed glioma. As for time point: week 35, safety follow-up. The content of each vaccine dose was 300 ug of mutant IDH1 20-mer peptide, and topical imiquimod accompanied it. Antigens for these TCRs are unknown. The repertoire was sequenced with immunoSEQ multiplex PCR; TCRdb's copy has only in-frame clones and lacks some. The repertoire includes tens of thousands of clones, over 65% of them detected once, and over 9% sits in the top ten. The specimen comprised PBMCs, sampled from a glioma patient whose treatment included an IDH1 peptide vaccine. Every receptor here comes from a man aged 35 to 55 with glioma.

This clone was detected only a few times. This chain joins TRBV6-1 and TRBJ2-7; 7 nucleotides line up with TRBD1. The CDR3 loop spans 12 amino acids. Germline assignment: CDR1 MNHNS and CDR2 SASEGT. V lost 7 bases to trimming and J lost 5 bases; unmatched junction nucleotides: 5. As DNA, the CDR3 is TGTGCCAGCACCAGGGACAGAAACGAGCAGTACGTC. This gives the protein CASTRDRNEQYV.

This chain links TRBV9 with TRBJ2-2; 8 nucleotides line up with TRBD1. The length of the CDR3 is 17 residues. Germline V gives CDR1 SGDLS, CDR2 YYNGEE. The J segment lost 0 bases and the V segment lost 4 bases, leaving 8 bases of the junction unmatched. For the CDR3, the DNA is TGTGCCAGCAGCTTTGGACAGGGCGTCGCGAACACCGGGGAGCTGTTTTTT. It codes for CASSFGQGVANTGELFF.

The genes are TRBV4-2 and TRBJ2-1; D is undetermined. The CDR3 is 18 residues long. Germline values: CDR1 LGHNA, CDR2 YNFKEQ. V gave up 0 bases and J gave up 7 bases, with 22 bases separating them. The CDR3 here is CASSQEGLSAALGNEQFF. DNA of the CDR3: TGTGCCAGCAGCCAAGAAGGCTTATCTGCCGCCCTAGGGAATGAGCAGTTCTTC.

V and J are TRBV21-1 and TRBJ2-7. TRBV21-1 is a documented pseudogene. CDR3 length: 11 residues. CDR3 loop: CASSPHVEQYF. The CDR3 nucleotides read TGTGCCAGCAGCCCCCACGTGGAGCAGTACTTC.

The rearrangement links TRBV19 to TRBJ2-1; D ambiguous. The CDR3 extends over 16 amino acids. V was cut by 7 bases and J by 9 bases, with 25 bases left in between. Germline CDR1 reads LNHDA; CDR2 reads SQIVND (reference sequence). The CDR3 protein is CASTLGGRYTVGEQFF. The CDR3 nucleotides read TGTGCCAGTACTCTAGGTGGCAGATACACCGTAGGTGAGCAGTTCTTC.

This chain connects TRBV11-2 to TRBJ2-1, with D perhaps matching TRBD2 (5 bases). V lost 4 bases to trimming and J lost 3 bases, with 13 bases between them. From germline, CDR1 is SGHAT and CDR2 FQNNGV. This CDR3 is 15 amino acids long. CDR3 DNA sequence: TGTGCCAGCAGCTCTCCGAGGGTGGACTACAATGAGCAGTTCTTC. Encoded protein: CASSSPRVDYNEQFF.

The chain combines TRBV5-6 with TRBJ1-1; 7 nucleotides agree with TRBD1. CDR1 is SGHDT, CDR2 YYEEEE, per germline. CDR3 length: 12 amino acids. The J segment lost 5 bases and the V segment lost 5 bases, leaving 3 bases of the junction unmatched. The CDR3 coding sequence is TGTGCCAGCAGGCGGACAGGAACTGAAGCTTTCTTT. Protein: CASRRTGTEAFF.

The chain carries TRBV2 and TRBJ2-1, with a weak D call TRBD2 (5 bases). The CDR3 extends over 13 amino acids. The germline V gene has CDR1 SNHLY and CDR2 FYNNEI. Trimming cost V 11 bases and J 0 bases, with 11 bases left between them. CDR3 in amino acids: CAGGSVSYNEQFF. The CDR3 DNA is TGTGCCGGAGGTTCAGTCTCCTACAATGAGCAGTTCTTC.

The chain joins TRBV11-2 to TRBJ2-7, with 9 bases matching TRBD1. This CDR3 has 15 residues. V dropped 3 bases and J dropped 5; count of bases not matched to a gene: 8. Looked up from germline, CDR1 is SGHAT and CDR2 is FQNNGV. CDR3 loop: CASSFGMGQGNEQYV. Written as DNA, the CDR3 is TGTGCCAGCAGCTTCGGGATGGGACAGGGAAACGAGCAGTACGTC.

The V and J genes are TRBV27 and TRBJ2-1; 9 bases align to TRBD2. The CDR3 totals 16 residues. V dropped 2 bases and J dropped 6; count of bases not matched to a gene: 8. CDR1 and CDR2 (germline): MNHEY, SMNVEV (reference sequence). CDR3 sequence reads: CASSLIKGLAPNEQFF. The CDR3 DNA reads as TGTGCCAGCAGTTTAATTAAGGGACTAGCCCCCAATGAGCAGTTCTTC.

The J gene is TRBJ2-3, the V gene TRBV11-3, with D possibly matching TRBD1 (5 bases). The CDR3 length is 17 residues. V was clipped by 1 base and J by 5 bases, with 19 bases between them. Looked up from germline, CDR1 is SGHNT and CDR2 is YENEEA. CDR3 residues: CASSLALGRVLVDTQYF. The CDR3 nucleotides read TGTGCCAGCAGCTTAGCCTTGGGCAGGGTGTTGGTAGATACGCAGTATTTT.

The chain has TRBV2 and TRBJ1-5; D gene ambiguous. There are 15 residues in the CDR3. Germline V lookup: CDR1 SNHLY, CDR2 FYNNEI. V was shortened by 7 bases and J by 0 bases, with 13 bases between the two germline ends. CDR3 nucleotides: TGTGCCAGCAACCTAGACGGATATAGCAATCAGCCCCAGCATTTT. Translation: CASNLDGYSNQPQHF.

J is TRBJ1-5 and V is TRBV5-8; perhaps TRBD1 as D (5 bases). Germline V lookup: CDR1 SGHTS, CDR2 YDEGEE. This CDR3 has 15 residues. Trimming removed 7 bases at V and 1 base at J, with 15 bases between. The CDR3 DNA sequence: TGTGCCAGCCGGGGGTCGCGGAGGAGCAATCAGCCCCAGCATTTT. It encodes CASRGSRRSNQPQHF.

This chain joins TRBV7-6 and TRBJ1-2; a weak D match, TRBD1 (6 bases). CDR3 length: 15 amino acids. Deletions cut 1 base from V and 8 bases from J, with 17 bases between. The germline CDR1 and CDR2 sequences are SGHVS and FNYEAQ. CDR3 sequence: CASSLEGGASRGYTF. In nucleotides, the CDR3 is TGTGCCAGCAGCTTAGAGGGGGGCGCGAGCCGCGGCTACACCTTC.

V is TRBV7-9 and J is TRBJ1-5; the match to TRBD1 covers 8 bases. Trimming removed 3 bases from V and 4 bases from J; junction bases left unmatched: 5. Per germline, CDR1 SEHNR and CDR2 FQNEAQ (reference sequence). The CDR3 extends over 15 amino acids. The CDR3 DNA follows: TGTGCCAGCAGCTTCCACGACAGGGGAAATCAGCCCCAGCATTTT. Amino acid sequence: CASSFHDRGNQPQHF. The full variable domain, with the rest looked up from reference TRBV7-9 and TRBJ1-5, is DTGVSQNPRHKITKRGQNVTFRCDPISEHNRLYWYRQTLGQGPEFLTYFQNEAQLEKSRLLSDRFSAERPKGSFSTLEIQRTEQGDSAMYLCASSFHDRGNQPQHFGDGTRLSIL.

This CDR3 reads CASSPRDRYNFSGWYGYTF. In DNA form, the CDR3 reads TGTGCCAGCAGTCCCCGTGACAGGTACAACTTTTCCGGTTGGTATGGCTACACCTTC. This chain links TRBV13 with TRBJ1-2, with a weak D call TRBD1 (6 bases). CDR1 PRHDT and CDR2 FYEKMQ come from the germline V gene (reference sequence). Trimming pared 6 bases from V and 5 bases from J, leaving 31 bases between. CDR3 length equals 19 residues.

V usage is TRBV9 and J usage is TRBJ2-5; 10 bases align to TRBD2. After removal of 1 base from V and 4 bases from J, the junction contained 7 bases not matched to a gene. CDR3 size: 16 residues. Per the germline V gene, CDR1 is SGDLS and CDR2 is YYNGEE. CDR3 region: CASSVLAGVSAETQYF. The CDR3, as DNA: TGTGCCAGCAGCGTACTAGCGGGAGTATCGGCAGAGACCCAGTACTTC.